This entry lists 26 T cell receptor beta chains sequenced from one sample in a study of T cells in Graves' hyperthyroidism and ophthalmopathy. From RNA transcripts, TCR beta CDR3 regions were amplified. The primer set for the first-round RT-PCR of the TCR CDR3 was HTBI. TCRdb processed the multiplex PCR reads anew with MiXCR; each CDR3 protein has one entry. In the table there are around 450,000 distinct CDR3 sequences, less than 20% of which are singletons. Sequencing input: blood. The source is a woman aged 18 to 35 with Graves' hyperthyroidism.

This clonotype was detected many times. The J gene is TRBJ1-6, the V gene TRBV27; D remains unclear. This CDR3 spans 14 amino acids. CDR1 MNHEY and CDR2 SMNVEV come from the germline V gene (reference sequence). V was pared by 3 bases and J by 9 bases, with 12 bases between. DNA for the CDR3: TGTGCCAGCAGTTTTGGACTTTTAGGTTCACCCCTCCACTTT. It specifies CASSFGLLGSPLHF.

Many counts were recorded for this clonotype. J is TRBJ2-3 and V is TRBV24-1; D unresolved. V lost 3 bases and J lost 2, with 2 bases in between. This CDR3 spans 12 amino acids. From germline, CDR1 is KGHDR and CDR2 SFDVKD. CDR3 protein: CATSDTTDTQYF. Written as DNA, the CDR3 is TGTGCCACCAGTGATACCACAGATACGCAGTATTTT.

This clonotype came up many times. The rearrangement uses TRBV4-1 and TRBJ2-7, with 12 nucleotides matching TRBD2. The CDR3 totals 16 residues. Per the germline V gene, CDR1 is MGHRA and CDR2 is YSYEKL. After removal of 3 bases from V and 6 bases from J, the junction contained 9 bases not matched to a gene. CDR3 residues: CASSHLLAGGSLEQYF. CDR3 nucleotide sequence: TGCGCCAGCAGCCATCTGCTAGCGGGGGGGTCTCTCGAGCAGTACTTC.

The V call is TRBV10-3, the J call TRBJ1-4; TRBD1 aligns across 8 bases. This CDR3 comprises 14 residues. Unmatched junction bases numbered 5, after V lost 6 bases and J lost 5 bases. Germline V gives CDR1 ENHRY, CDR2 SYGVKD. CDR3 coding DNA: TGTGCCATCAGAGCAGGGGGCTCAAATGAAAAACTGTTTTTT. Translated: CAIRAGGSNEKLFF.

This clonotype was seen only a few times. The chain combines TRBV6-5 with TRBJ2-7, with TRBD1 matching over 7 bases. The CDR3 contains 14 residues. Trimming at V came to 2 bases and at J to 5 bases, leaving 6 bases not matched to a gene. In germline, CDR1 is MNHEY, CDR2 SVGAGI. This CDR3 reads CASSYAGTDNEQYF. CDR3 in DNA: TGTGCCAGCAGTTACGCCGGGACAGATAACGAGCAGTACTTC.

In the case of this clonotype: A much larger clone differs by one base, so this may be a read error. The chain combines TRBV2 with TRBJ1-2; D remains ambiguous. Germline V gene sequence: CDR1 SNHLY, CDR2 FYNNEI. CDR3 length equals 15 residues. Trimming removed 5 bases from V and 0 bases from J, with 13 bases in between. The CDR3 spells CASSLGAGSNYGYTF. The DNA of the CDR3 is TGTGCCAGCAGTTTGGGTGCTGGATCTAACTATGGCTACACCTTC.

This clonotype has a count of ten or more. This chain links TRBV20-1 with TRBJ2-7, with a weak D call TRBD2 (6 bases). V shed 3 bases and J shed 0 bases, with 12 bases lying between them. The CDR3 has 14 residues. Germline assignment: CDR1 DFQATT and CDR2 SNEGSKA (reference sequence). The CDR3 is CSARVADGSYEQYF. The CDR3 bases are TGCAGTGCTAGGGTAGCGGACGGCTCCTACGAGCAGTACTTC.

V usage is TRBV20-1 and J usage is TRBJ1-1, with a weak D call TRBD1 (6 bases). Deletions cut 4 bases from V and 4 bases from J, with 16 bases between. From germline, CDR1 is DFQATT and CDR2 SNEGSKA (reference sequence). CDR3 length equals 14 residues. Written as DNA, the CDR3 is TGCAGTGCTAAGGGCAGGGGAGCGAGCACTGAAGCTTTCTTT. It codes for CSAKGRGASTEAFF.

The table lists this clonotype with a few counts. A junction boundary mismatches the germline segment, possibly from a read error. The chain combines TRBV29-1 with TRBJ1-1; D not certain. Germline CDR1 is SQVTM and CDR2 is ANQGSEA. The CDR3 extends over 12 amino acids. CDR3 amino acids: CSVEGKDTEAFF. The CDR3 nucleotides are TGCAGCGTGGAAGGGAAGGACACTGAAGCTTTCTTT. The whole variable domain, remainder taken from reference TRBV29-1 and TRBJ1-1, is SAVISQKPSRDICQRGTSLTIQCQVDSQVTMMFWYRQQPGQSLTLIATANQGSEATYESGFVIDKFPISRPNLTFSTLTVSNMSPEDSSIYLCSVEGKDTEAFFGQGTRLTVV.

This chain joins TRBV28 and TRBJ1-5, with 7 bases matching TRBD1. Germline CDR1 MDHEN, CDR2 SYDVKM. J gave up 9 bases and V 10 bases, and 12 bases lay outside the gene matches. There are 13 residues in the CDR3. This chain's CDR3 is CATKRQGQRPQHF. The DNA of the CDR3 is TGTGCCACCAAAAGACAGGGCCAGCGGCCCCAGCATTTT.

CDR3 region: CASKYMGVGNQPQHF. The CDR3 DNA is TGTGCCAGTAAATATATGGGGGTTGGCAATCAGCCCCAGCATTTT. The V call is TRBV19, the J call TRBJ1-5; D perhaps matches TRBD1 (5 bases). The CDR3 spans 15 residues. Germline V gene sequence: CDR1 LNHDA, CDR2 SQIVND (reference sequence). The V gene lost 7 bases and the J gene lost 2 bases, with 15 bases spanning the gap.

In its sample, this clonotype was seen a few times. The chain carries TRBV20-1 and TRBJ2-7; 11 nucleotides agree with TRBD2. The V and J ends lost 4 bases and 0 bases, in that order; junction bases with no gene match: 2. The CDR3 contains 14 residues. Germline-derived CDR1 and CDR2 are DFQATT and SNEGSKA (reference sequence). The CDR3 reads CSANGLAGSYEQYF. CDR3 DNA sequence: TGCAGTGCTAATGGACTAGCGGGCTCCTACGAGCAGTACTTC.

The chain uses TRBV4-1 and TRBJ1-6, with 7 bases aligning to TRBD1. Trimming cost V 10 bases and J 10 bases; bases outside gene matches: 19. From germline, CDR1 is MGHRA and CDR2 YSYEKL. CDR3 length equals 16 residues. CDR3 in amino acids: CATRSPVRDRRSPLHF. The CDR3 nucleotides are TGCGCCACCAGGTCGCCTGTTCGGGACAGAAGGTCACCCCTCCACTTT.

Here the CDR3 DNA reads TGTGCCATCAGTGGGACTAGCGGGGGGGCGCTTAATTCCTATCCAGATACGCAGTATTTT. Encoded protein: CAISGTSGGALNSYPDTQYF. This rearrangement joins TRBV10-3 to TRBJ2-3; TRBD2 agrees at 15 bases. The V gene end was trimmed by 4 bases and the J gene end by 4 bases; junction bases not matched to a gene: 15. Germline values: CDR1 ENHRY, CDR2 SYGVKD. This CDR3 region has 20 residues.

This clonotype was seen ten or more times. This rearrangement joins TRBV28 to TRBJ2-3, with 10 nucleotides matching TRBD2. Germline assignment: CDR1 MDHEN and CDR2 SYDVKM. The junction had 5 bases not matched to a gene; V was cut back by 6 bases and J by 2 bases. This CDR3 is 15 amino acids long. CDR3 nucleotide sequence: TGTGCCAGCAGCAGGACTAGCGGATACACAGATACGCAGTATTTT. It is translated as CASSRTSGYTDTQYF.

The J gene is TRBJ1-4, the V gene TRBV2; D unclear. The germline CDR1 and CDR2 sequences are SNHLY and FYNNEI. Trimming cost V 2 bases and J 10 bases, with 17 bases left between them. The CDR3 extends over 15 amino acids. The CDR3 reads CASSEPGSRDGKLFF. Here the CDR3 DNA reads TGTGCCAGCAGTGAACCGGGGTCCCGGGATGGAAAACTGTTTTTT.

This clonotype was observed at least ten times. The J gene is TRBJ2-2, the V gene TRBV2; no clear D gene. CDR1 and CDR2 from the germline V gene are SNHLY and FYNNEI. Trimming left V 0 bases short and J 0 bases short, with 5 bases between. The CDR3 totals 15 residues. The CDR3 DNA follows: TGTGCCAGCAGTGAAGCGCAAGCGAACACCGGGGAGCTGTTTTTT. This translates into CASSEAQANTGELFF.

The gene calls are TRBV10-3 and TRBJ2-7, with D perhaps matching TRBD2 (7 bases). Trimming cost V 0 bases and J 2 bases, with 17 bases left between them. Germline loops: CDR1 ENHRY, CDR2 SYGVKD. This CDR3 contains 17 residues. The CDR3 sequence: CAISESGRGHRTYEQYF. In DNA form, the CDR3 reads TGTGCCATCAGTGAGTCAGGGAGGGGACACCGAACCTACGAGCAGTACTTC.

This clonotype was detected many times. The V and J genes are TRBV28 and TRBJ2-7; D gene uncertain. Per germline, CDR1 MDHEN and CDR2 SYDVKM. The CDR3 has 13 amino acids. V was pared by 3 bases and J by 1 base, with 7 bases between. This CDR3 is CASSFVGSYEQYF. The CDR3 DNA reads as TGTGCCAGCAGTTTCGTTGGTTCCTACGAGCAGTACTTC.

This clonotype came up many times. This rearrangement joins TRBV6-2 or TRBV6-3 to TRBJ2-7; D possibly corresponds to TRBD1 (6 bases). The CDR3 totals 14 residues. The germline V gene has CDR1 MNHEY and CDR2 SVGEGT. The V and J ends lost 2 bases and 3 bases respectively, with 11 bases between them. CDR3 sequence (DNA): TGTGCCAGCAGTTACGCACAGGGAATCTACGAGCAGTACTTC. Protein: CASSYAQGIYEQYF.

This clonotype was observed many times. This chain connects TRBV4-2 to TRBJ1-4; D not resolved. Germline V lookup: CDR1 LGHNA, CDR2 YNFKEQ. The CDR3 extends over 14 amino acids. V lost 0 bases to trimming and J lost 11 bases, with 13 bases between them. CDR3 amino acids: CASSQDRRAAKLFF. DNA of the CDR3: TGTGCCAGCAGCCAAGATCGACGGGCGGCGAAACTGTTTTTT.

In its sample, this clonotype was seen many times. The chain uses TRBV7-3 and TRBJ2-5, with D perhaps matching TRBD2 (5 bases). V was shortened by 5 bases and J by 2 bases, with 12 bases between the two germline ends. This CDR3 has 14 amino acids. Looked up from germline, CDR1 is SGHTA and CDR2 is FQGTGA. The CDR3 loop is CASSPGGLQETQYF. In DNA, the CDR3 is TGTGCCAGCAGCCCCGGAGGATTACAAGAGACCCAGTACTTC.

This clonotype was detected ten times or more. The chain carries TRBV10-3 and TRBJ2-7, with D perhaps matching TRBD1 (5 bases). V was shortened by 10 bases and J by 0 bases, with 22 bases between the two germline ends. The CDR3 spans 16 residues. CDR1 is ENHRY and CDR2 is SYGVKD in the germline V gene. DNA for the CDR3: TGTGCCACCATCGCCGGGTTGGGGCAGATCTCCTACGAGCAGTACTTC. Its protein product is CATIAGLGQISYEQYF.

This clonotype was seen ten or more times. This chain connects TRBV11-3 to TRBJ2-5; D is unresolved. This CDR3 has 16 amino acids. Trimming left V 5 bases short and J 4 bases short, with 20 bases between. CDR1 and CDR2 from the germline V gene are SGHNT and YENEEA. In DNA form, the CDR3 reads TGTGCCAGCAGCGACCGACCCAGGAGTTTCCTAGAGACCCAGTACTTC. Translation: CASSDRPRSFLETQYF.

In this sample, this clonotype turned up many times. This chain connects TRBV24-1 to TRBJ2-5; no clear D gene. V shed 2 bases and J shed 3 bases, with 3 bases lying between them. Germline V gene sequence: CDR1 KGHDR, CDR2 SFDVKD. This CDR3 spans 12 amino acids. The CDR3 loop is CATSDWKETQYF. The CDR3 bases are TGTGCCACCAGTGATTGGAAAGAGACCCAGTACTTC.

There are a few counts of this clonotype. The rearrangement uses TRBV20-1 and TRBJ2-1; D remains ambiguous. Trimming removed 2 bases at V and 7 bases at J, with 18 bases between. CDR1 and CDR2 from the germline V gene are DFQATT and SNEGSKA (reference sequence). The CDR3 runs 15 residues. The DNA of the CDR3 is TGCAGTGCTAGATCGGTGTCGGGTGGCGCTAATGAGCAGTTCTTC. Protein sequence: CSARSVSGGANEQFF.